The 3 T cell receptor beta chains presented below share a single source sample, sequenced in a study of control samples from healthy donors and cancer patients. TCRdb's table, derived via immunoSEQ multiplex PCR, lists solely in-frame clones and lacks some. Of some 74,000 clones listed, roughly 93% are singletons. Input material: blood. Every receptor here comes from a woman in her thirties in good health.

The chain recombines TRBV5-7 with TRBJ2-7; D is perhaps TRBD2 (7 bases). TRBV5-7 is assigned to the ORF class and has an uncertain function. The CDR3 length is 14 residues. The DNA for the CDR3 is TGTGCCAGCACCTTGGAGGGGGGGGGCTACGAGCAGTACGTC. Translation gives CASTLEGGGYEQYV.

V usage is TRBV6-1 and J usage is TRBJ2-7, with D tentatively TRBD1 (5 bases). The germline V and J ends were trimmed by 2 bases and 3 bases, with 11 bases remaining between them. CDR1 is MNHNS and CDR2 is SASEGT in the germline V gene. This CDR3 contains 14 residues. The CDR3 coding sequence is TGTGCCAGCAGTGAAAGGGGCAGGAACTACGAGCAGTACGTC. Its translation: CASSERGRNYEQYV.

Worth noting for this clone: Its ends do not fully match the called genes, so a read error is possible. The CDR3 protein is CAGSQEHSSSPLHF. The CDR3 DNA sequence: TGTGCCGGCAGCCAAGAACATAGTTCCTCACCCCTCCACTTT. This rearrangement joins TRBV3-1 (or the pseudogene TRBV3-2) to TRBJ1-6; D gene unclear. The CDR3 covers 14 residues. The germline gives CDR1 LGHDT, CDR2 YNNKEL (reference sequence).